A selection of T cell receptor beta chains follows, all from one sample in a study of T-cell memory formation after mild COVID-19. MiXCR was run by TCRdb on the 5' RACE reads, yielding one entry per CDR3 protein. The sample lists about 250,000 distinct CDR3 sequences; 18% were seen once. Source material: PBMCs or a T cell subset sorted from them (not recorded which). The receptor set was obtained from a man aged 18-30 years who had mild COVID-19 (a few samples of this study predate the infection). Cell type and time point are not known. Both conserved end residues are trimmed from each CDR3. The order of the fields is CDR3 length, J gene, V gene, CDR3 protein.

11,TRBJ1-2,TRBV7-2,ASSPIEGYGYT
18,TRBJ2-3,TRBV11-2,ASSFMKGSGGPAVRDTQY
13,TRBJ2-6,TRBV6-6,ASSSGGYGANVLT
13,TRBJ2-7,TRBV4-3,ASSPVGAPSYEQY
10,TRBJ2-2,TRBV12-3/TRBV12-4,ASSSETGELF
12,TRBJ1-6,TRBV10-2,ASSEVDYNSPLH
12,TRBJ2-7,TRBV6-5,ASSYTPGLYEQY
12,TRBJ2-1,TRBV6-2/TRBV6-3,ASSYSRAYNEQF
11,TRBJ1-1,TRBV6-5,ASSYSWDTEAF
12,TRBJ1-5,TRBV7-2,ASSSRDRVTPQH
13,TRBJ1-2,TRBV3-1,ASSQGSAGNYGYT
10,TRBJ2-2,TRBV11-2,ASSPDRGELF
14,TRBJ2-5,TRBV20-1,SANPHGTGFQETQY
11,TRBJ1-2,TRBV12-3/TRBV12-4,ASSTRSNYGYT
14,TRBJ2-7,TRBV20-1,SARGGQGRSSYEQY
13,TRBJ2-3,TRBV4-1,ASSQPLGGADTQY
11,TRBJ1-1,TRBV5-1,ASSLEGRGRAF
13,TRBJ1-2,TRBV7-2,ASSLGYRDYDGYT
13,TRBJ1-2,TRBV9,ASSAAGSTGYGYT
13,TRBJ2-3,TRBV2,ASSPGRGVPDTQY
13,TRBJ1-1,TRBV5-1,ASSLGPGRETEAF
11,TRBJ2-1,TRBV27,ASSPAERNEQF
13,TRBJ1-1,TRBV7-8,ASSLDATGVTEAF
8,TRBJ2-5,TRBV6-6,ATRGGTQY
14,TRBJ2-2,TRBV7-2,ASSQFSPANTGELF
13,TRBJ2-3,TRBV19,ASSSRRVSTDTQY
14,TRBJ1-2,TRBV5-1,ASSWGQTQGGYGYT
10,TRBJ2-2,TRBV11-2,ASSHEGEALF
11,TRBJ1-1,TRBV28,ASSGTPEREAF
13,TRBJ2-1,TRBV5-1,ASSLAMGSYNEQF
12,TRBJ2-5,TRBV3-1,ASSQDSQPGTQY
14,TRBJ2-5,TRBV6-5,ASSFQGGRGGETQY
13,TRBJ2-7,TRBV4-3,ASSQLPSSSYEQY
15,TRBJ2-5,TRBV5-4,ASSLGLAGGLGETQY
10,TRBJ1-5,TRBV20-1,SATRPGQPQH
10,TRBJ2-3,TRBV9,ASSPRTDTQY
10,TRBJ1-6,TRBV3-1,ASQQGSSPLH
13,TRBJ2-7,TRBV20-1,SARDTRGTSYEQY
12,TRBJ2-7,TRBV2,ASSLDRDLKKQY
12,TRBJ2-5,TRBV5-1,ASSLSGTQETQY
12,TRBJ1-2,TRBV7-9,ASSLGAGLYGYT
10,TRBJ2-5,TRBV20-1,SAHGKWETQY
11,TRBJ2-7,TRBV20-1,SARDRGPNEQY